A few counts support the clone carrying this TCR beta chain. No antigen is known for it. The source of the sample is a study of T cell repertoires in cytomegalovirus infection. Study results and limitations: The study found HLA-C-restricted CMV-specific TCR beta clonotypes dominating the ex vivo response. Summed frequency of public TCR beta families distinguished CMV carriers with the relevant HLA.

Via MiXCR, TCRdb re-called the reads, giving one row per CDR3 protein. The table lists a few hundred thousand distinct CDR3 sequences, more than 20% of them singletons. Germline loops: CDR1 LNHDA, CDR2 SQIVND (reference sequence). V was pared by 8 bases and J by 4 bases, with 17 bases between. The CDR3 sequence is 15 residues long. This chain connects TRBV19 to TRBJ2-2; D is possibly TRBD1 (5 bases). This TCR was recovered from a human donor in good health (CMV status not recorded). Some clones in this sample may be carry-over from other donors' samples. The sample comprised PBMCs. The CDR3 DNA follows: TGTGCCAGTTGGACACCCGGGCGAGGCACCGGGGAGCTGTTTTTT. It is translated as CASWTPGRGTGELFF.